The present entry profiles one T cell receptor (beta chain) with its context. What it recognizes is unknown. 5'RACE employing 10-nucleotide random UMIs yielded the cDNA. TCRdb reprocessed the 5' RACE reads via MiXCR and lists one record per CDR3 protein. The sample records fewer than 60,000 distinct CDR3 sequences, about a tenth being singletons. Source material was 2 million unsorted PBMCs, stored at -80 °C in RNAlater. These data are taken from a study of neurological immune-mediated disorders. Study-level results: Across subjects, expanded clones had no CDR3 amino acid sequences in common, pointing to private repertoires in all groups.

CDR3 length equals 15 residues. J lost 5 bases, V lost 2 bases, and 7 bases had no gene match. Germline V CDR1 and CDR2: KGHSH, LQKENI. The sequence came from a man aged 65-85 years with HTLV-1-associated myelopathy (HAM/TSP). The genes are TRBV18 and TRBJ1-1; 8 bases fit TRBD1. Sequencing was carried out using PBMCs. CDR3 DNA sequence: TGTGCCAGCTCACCAAGACAGGGGAGGAATACTGAAGCTTTCTTT. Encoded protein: CASSPRQGRNTEAFF. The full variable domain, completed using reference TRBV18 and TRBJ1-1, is NAGVMQNPRHLVRRRGQEARLRCSPMKGHSHVYWYRQLPEEGLKFMVYLQKENIIDESGMPKERFSAEFPKEGPSILRIQQVVRGDSAAYFCASSPRQGRNTEAFFGQGTRLTVV.